This passage covers 15 T cell receptor beta chains from one sample sequenced in a study of cytomegalovirus exposure and HLA in healthy donors. With 60 Vbeta and 13 Jbeta primers, the PCR was carried out. Profiled with immunoSEQ multiplex PCR; TCRdb holds only in-frame clones, not every one. The sample contains approximately 170,000 clones, around 75% of which appear only once. Specimen: PBMCs. All receptors come from a woman in her thirties in good health and CMV-seropositive.

This chain links TRBV5-6 with TRBJ1-5; D may be TRBD1 (6 bases). The CDR3 is made up of 16 amino acids. Trimming pared 0 bases from V and 6 bases from J, leaving 16 bases between. CDR1 is SGHDT and CDR2 is YYEEEE in the germline V gene. The CDR3 sequence is CASSLEARGAGQPQHF. The CDR3 DNA reads TGTGCCAGCAGCTTGGAGGCCAGGGGCGCGGGTCAGCCCCAGCATTTT.

CDR3 bases: TGCGCCAGCAGTCCCCCCCGGGAGGGAACCTACGAGCAGTACTTC. This gives the protein CASSPPREGTYEQYF. The chain employs TRBV23-1 and TRBJ2-7; 8 bases map to TRBD2. Being an ORF, TRBV23-1 has a function that is uncertain. CDR3 size: 15 residues. Trimming removed 4 bases from V and 2 bases from J; junction bases left unmatched: 7.

This rearrangement joins TRBV15 to TRBJ2-1; TRBD2 matches 9 bases. The trim removed 3 bases at V and 2 bases at J, leaving 5 bases unmatched. CDR3 length: 16 residues. Germline assignment: CDR1 LNHNV and CDR2 YYDKDF (reference sequence). The CDR3 sequence is CATSRGAGGPYNEQFF. Here the CDR3 DNA reads TGTGCCACCAGCAGGGGAGCGGGAGGACCCTACAATGAGCAGTTCTTC. Full variable domain (missing parts from reference TRBV15 and TRBJ2-1): DAMVIQNPRYQVTQFGKPVTLSCSQTLNHNVMYWYQQKSSQAPKLLFHYYDKDFNNEADTPDNFQSRRPNTSFCFLDIRSPGLGDTAMYLCATSRGAGGPYNEQFFGPGTRLTVL.

V usage is TRBV19 and J usage is TRBJ1-1, with TRBD1 identical over 7 bases. The CDR3 runs 16 residues. Germline CDR1 reads LNHDA; CDR2 reads SQIVND (reference sequence). V was clipped by 6 bases and J by 0 bases; unmatched bases: 10. The chain's CDR3 is CASSPAGGSMNTEAFF. In nucleotides, the CDR3 is TGTGCCAGTAGCCCTGCAGGGGGTAGCATGAACACTGAAGCTTTCTTT.

J is TRBJ2-7 and V is TRBV5-4; 13 positions agree with TRBD2. The germline V gene has CDR1 SGHNT and CDR2 YYREEE (reference sequence). The CDR3 runs 16 residues. With 4 bases clipped from V and 3 bases from J, the junction kept 7 bases outside the gene matches. DNA for the CDR3: TGTGCCAGCAGCCCCGGACTAGCGGGAGACCGCTACGAGCAGTACTTC. This translates into CASSPGLAGDRYEQYF.

V usage is TRBV7-9 and J usage is TRBJ1-1; the D is unclear. The CDR3 contains 10 residues. Germline values: CDR1 SEHNR, CDR2 FQNEAQ (reference sequence). The V and J ends lost 4 bases and 7 bases respectively, with 4 bases between them. CDR3 sequence (DNA): TGTGCCAGCAGCTCCCTTGAAGCTTTCTTT. Translation: CASSSLEAFF.

The chain employs TRBV28 and TRBJ2-7; 8 bases match TRBD1. Germline CDR1 and CDR2: MDHEN and SYDVKM. Losses at the gene ends were 6 bases for V and 2 bases for J; bases not matched to a gene: 6. The CDR3 loop spans 14 amino acids. In nucleotides, the CDR3 is TGTGCCAGCAGAAAGACAGGGGTAGCCTACGAGCAGTACTTC. This gives the protein CASRKTGVAYEQYF. The full variable domain, completed using reference TRBV28 and TRBJ2-7, is DVKVTQSSRYLVKRTGEKVFLECVQDMDHENMFWYRQDPGLGLRLIYFSYDVKMKEKGDIPEGYSVSREKKERFSLILESASTNQTSMYLCASRKTGVAYEQYFGPGTRLTVT.

The rearrangement joins TRBV28 to TRBJ2-5; 11 nucleotides line up with TRBD1. The assigned J gene may be wrong: the sequence end matches TRBJ2-7 better. The CDR3 runs to 14 residues. From germline, CDR1 is MDHEN and CDR2 SYDVKM. This chain's CDR3 is CASRLTGTGGEQYF. Here the CDR3 DNA reads TGTGCCAGCAGACTAACCGGGACAGGGGGCGAGCAGTACTTC.

The rearrangement links TRBV19 to TRBJ2-3, with TRBD2 as a possible D gene (6 bases). Trimming shortened V by 4 bases and J by 7 bases, and 18 bases separated the two germline ends. The CDR3 extends over 15 amino acids. Germline CDR1 is LNHDA and CDR2 is SQIVND (reference sequence). The chain's CDR3 is CASSTNGGLPNTQYF. For the CDR3, the DNA is TGTGCCAGTAGTACAAATGGGGGACTGCCTAATACGCAGTATTTT.

This chain connects TRBV2 to TRBJ2-1; TRBD2 aligns across 13 bases. CDR3 length: 14 amino acids. Unmatched junction bases numbered 6, after V lost 6 bases and J lost 10 bases. Looked up from germline, CDR1 is SNHLY and CDR2 is FYNNEI. The CDR3 sequence: CASSAGLAGREQFF. The CDR3 nucleotides are TGTGCCAGCAGCGCGGGACTAGCGGGACGGGAGCAGTTCTTC.

This sequence joins TRBV28 and TRBJ1-2; a possible D gene is TRBD1 (6 bases). The length of the CDR3 is 16 residues. V lost 5 bases, J lost 1 base, and 17 bases lay in between. The V gene's germline CDR1 is MDHEN and CDR2 SYDVKM. The CDR3 sequence is CASSPEMRGSNYGYTF. CDR3 DNA: TGTGCCAGCAGTCCCGAAATGAGGGGGAGTAACTATGGCTACACCTTC.

This clone came up a few times. The rearrangement uses TRBV9 and TRBJ2-4, with 7 nucleotides matching TRBD2. J gave up 2 bases and V 4 bases, and 6 bases lay outside the gene matches. The CDR3 runs to 15 residues. Germline CDR1 SGDLS, CDR2 YYNGEE. CDR3 sequence: CASSRRGDTKNIQYF. In nucleotides, the CDR3 is TGTGCCAGCAGCCGACGGGGGGATACCAAAAACATTCAGTACTTC.

This clone was seen more than once but under ten times. V usage is TRBV6-5 and J usage is TRBJ1-1; D not certain. This CDR3 has 13 amino acids. Germline V lookup: CDR1 MNHEY, CDR2 SVGAGI. V gave up 5 bases and J gave up 10 bases, with 17 bases separating them. CDR3 sequence reads: CASSERGRVGAFF. The CDR3 region has the DNA TGTGCCAGCAGTGAACGTGGGAGGGTAGGAGCTTTCTTT.

This clone has only a few counts. The chain uses TRBV6-1 and TRBJ1-1; 8 bases are shared with TRBD1. The CDR3 length is 14 residues. Germline CDR1 MNHNS, CDR2 SASEGT. V trimming: 5 bases; J trimming: 4 bases; junction bases outside the gene matches: 6. The CDR3 coding sequence is TGTGCCAGCAGTTCGGACAGGGAGGTCACTGAAGCTTTCTTT. It specifies CASSSDREVTEAFF.

The chain combines TRBV5-6 with TRBJ1-5; 8 bases match TRBD1. V gave up 0 bases and J gave up 1 base; unmatched junction bases: 3. The CDR3 spans 16 residues. Germline-derived CDR1 and CDR2 are SGHDT and YYEEEE. CDR3 residues: CASSLARGQSNQPQHF. For the CDR3, the DNA is TGTGCCAGCAGCTTGGCCAGGGGGCAGAGCAATCAGCCCCAGCATTTT.